This T cell receptor (beta chain) was documented in a study of Graves' ophthalmopathy and Graves' hyperthyroidism. CDR1 and CDR2 from the germline V gene are SNHLY and FYNNEI. The CDR3 length is 15 residues. V lost 3 bases, J lost 10 bases, and 4 bases stayed unmatched. The TCR beta CDR3 regions underwent amplification from RNA transcripts. First-round RT-PCR with HTBI primers preceded a second-round multiplex PCR. TCRdb reanalysed the multiplex PCR reads using MiXCR and keeps one entry per CDR3 protein. Of over a million distinct CDR3 sequences listed, around a third are singletons. The chain carries TRBV2 and TRBJ1-6; TRBD1 matches 12 bases. Sequencing was done on a sample of peripheral blood or thyroid tissue (not recorded which). This TCR derives from an adult man with Graves' hyperthyroidism. The CDR3 bases are TGTGCCAGCAGTGACCCCGGGACAGGGGGCTCACCCCTCCACTTT. Its protein product is CASSDPGTGGSPLHF.